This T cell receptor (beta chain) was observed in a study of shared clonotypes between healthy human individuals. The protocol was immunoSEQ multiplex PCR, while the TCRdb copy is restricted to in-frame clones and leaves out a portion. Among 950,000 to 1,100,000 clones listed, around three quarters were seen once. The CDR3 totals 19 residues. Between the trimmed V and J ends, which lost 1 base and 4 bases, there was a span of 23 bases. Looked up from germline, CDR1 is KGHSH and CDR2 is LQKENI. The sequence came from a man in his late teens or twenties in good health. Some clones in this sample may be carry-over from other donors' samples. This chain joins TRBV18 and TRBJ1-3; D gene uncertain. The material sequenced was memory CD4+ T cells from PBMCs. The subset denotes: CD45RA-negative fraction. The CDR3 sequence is CASSPRLIDTSRAGNTIYF. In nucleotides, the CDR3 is TGTGCCAGCTCACCACGTTTAATCGACACCTCAAGGGCCGGAAACACCATATATTTT.